The next 24 T cell receptor beta chains were all read from a single sample in a study of T cell changes during pregnancy in multiple sclerosis. Only in-frame clones appear in the TCRdb table, and some are missing; sequencing was by immunoSEQ multiplex PCR. The table lists tens of thousands of clones, roughly 90% of them singletons, with roughly 1.5% in the top ten. This specimen was peripheral blood, taken in the first trimester of pregnancy. The receptors here all came from a female donor in good health, enrolled as a control in a pregnancy study.

This clone was detected once. The CDR3 here is CASSPGTTEIYGYTF. In DNA form, the CDR3 reads TGTGCCAGCAGCCCTGGGACTACGGAAATCTATGGCTACACCTTC. V is TRBV5-6 and J is TRBJ1-2, with D perhaps matching TRBD1 (5 bases). The germline CDR1 and CDR2 sequences are SGHDT and YYEEEE. Trimming pared 4 bases from V and 4 bases from J, leaving 17 bases between. CDR3 length: 15 amino acids.

The rearrangement joins TRBV29-1 to TRBJ2-3; D perhaps matches TRBD2 (6 bases). The CDR3 runs 14 residues. CDR1 and CDR2 (germline): SQVTM, ANQGSEA. V lost 4 bases and J 1 base, leaving 12 bases between the germline ends. The CDR3, as DNA: TGCAGCGTTGGGGGAGGAGCGGGCACAGATACGCAGTATTTT. Amino acid sequence: CSVGGGAGTDTQYF.

The chain combines TRBV28 with TRBJ2-1; the match to TRBD1 covers 7 bases. Unmatched junction bases numbered 7, after V lost 4 bases and J lost 1 base. Per germline, CDR1 MDHEN and CDR2 SYDVKM. This CDR3 comprises 16 residues. The CDR3 DNA follows: TGTGCCAGCAGTTCCCCGAACAGGGGATCCTACAATGAGCAGTTCTTC. It codes for CASSSPNRGSYNEQFF.

The chain links TRBV4-1 to TRBJ1-2; maybe TRBD1 (5 bases). V was cut by 1 base and J by 2 bases, with 11 bases left in between. The germline V gene has CDR1 MGHRA and CDR2 YSYEKL. CDR3 size: 15 residues. The CDR3 loop reads CASSQGPGENYGYTF. CDR3 in DNA: TGCGCCAGCAGCCAAGGTCCGGGGGAAAACTATGGCTACACCTTC.

The chain employs TRBV5-1 and TRBJ2-7; 8 bases map to TRBD2. The J segment lost 3 bases and the V segment lost 0 bases, leaving 5 bases of the junction unmatched. CDR3 length: 15 amino acids. Looked up from germline, CDR1 is SGHRS and CDR2 is YFSETQ. CDR3 region: CASSLAPRGVYEQYF. CDR3 DNA sequence: TGCGCCAGCAGCTTGGCCCCGCGGGGGGTCTACGAGCAGTACTTC.

J is TRBJ2-1 and V is TRBV27; D may be TRBD1 (5 bases). This CDR3 region has 15 residues. Germline CDR1 MNHEY, CDR2 SMNVEV (reference sequence). The germline V and J ends were trimmed by 4 bases and 12 bases, with 22 bases remaining between them. CDR3 region: CASSSLDSSEVGQFF. For the CDR3, the DNA is TGTGCCAGCAGTTCTCTTGACAGCAGTGAGGTTGGGCAGTTCTTC.

J is TRBJ1-2 and V is TRBV27; 7 bases match TRBD1. V trimming: 6 bases; J trimming: 7 bases; junction bases outside the gene matches: 8. Germline CDR1 and CDR2: MNHEY and SMNVEV (reference sequence). CDR3 size: 13 residues. The CDR3 here is CASRDRTSVGYTF. The DNA for the CDR3 is TGTGCCAGCAGGGACAGGACATCTGTTGGCTACACCTTC.

This clone showed up just a few times. The chain employs TRBV5-6 and TRBJ2-7; D gene uncertain. Looked up from germline, CDR1 is SGHDT and CDR2 is YYEEEE. The CDR3 runs 14 residues. V lost 1 base and J 3 bases, leaving 11 bases between the germline ends. As DNA, the CDR3 is TGTGCCAGCAGCTTGTGGGCCGCGTTCTACGAGCAGTACTTC. This gives the protein CASSLWAAFYEQYF.

The chain carries TRBV10-1 and TRBJ1-1; D is unresolved. With 6 bases removed from V and 6 bases from J, the gap between germline ends came to 17 bases. Germline V gene data show CDR1 as WNHNN and CDR2 as SYGVQD (reference sequence). The CDR3 contains 14 residues. The CDR3 sequence is CASREPGGRPEAFF. Here the CDR3 DNA reads TGCGCCAGCAGGGAACCGGGAGGAAGGCCTGAAGCTTTCTTT.

This clone showed up just once. The rearrangement joins TRBV5-4 to TRBJ2-5; TRBD2 matches 9 bases. The CDR3 runs 14 residues. J lost 3 bases, V lost 6 bases, and 6 bases had no gene match. The germline V gene has CDR1 SGHNT and CDR2 YYREEE (reference sequence). The CDR3 protein is CASNNAGGEETQYF. The CDR3, as DNA: TGTGCCAGCAACAACGCGGGGGGGGAAGAGACCCAGTACTTC.

This chain uses TRBV19 with TRBJ1-1, with TRBD1 as a possible D gene (5 bases). The germline V gene has CDR1 LNHDA and CDR2 SQIVND (reference sequence). Trimming took 8 bases from V and 4 from J, leaving 11 bases between them. There are 12 residues in the CDR3. CDR3 DNA sequence: TGTGCCAGTCTCCGGGGGAGCACTGAAGCTTTCTTT. It yields the protein CASLRGSTEAFF.

This chain links TRBV6-1 with TRBJ1-5; TRBD1 is a possible D gene (5 bases). Trimming shortened V by 6 bases and J by 9 bases, and 18 bases separated the two germline ends. CDR3 size: 14 residues. Germline loops: CDR1 MNHNS, CDR2 SASEGT. The DNA for the CDR3 is TGTGCCAGCAGGGATGGGGGGGTAACTCGGCCCCAGCATTTT. This translates into CASRDGGVTRPQHF.

This clone is a singleton in its sample. The chain couples TRBV7-9 to TRBJ1-3; D is ambiguous. The CDR3 length is 16 residues. Germline V gives CDR1 SEHNR, CDR2 FQNEAQ (reference sequence). The V and J ends lost 5 bases and 0 bases respectively, with 14 bases between them. CDR3 coding DNA: TGTGCCAGCAGCATACTATATCGACTCTCTGGAAACACCATATATTTT. It codes for CASSILYRLSGNTIYF.

V and J are TRBV7-9 and TRBJ1-1; tentatively, D is TRBD1 (5 bases). There are 14 residues in the CDR3. The V end lost 5 bases, the J end lost 6 bases, and 16 bases lay between the germline ends. CDR1 is SEHNR and CDR2 is FQNEAQ in the germline V gene (reference sequence). The CDR3 here is CASSVFLGVAEAFF. The DNA of the CDR3 is TGTGCCAGCAGCGTGTTCTTAGGGGTGGCTGAAGCTTTCTTT.

Concerning this clone itself: Other DNA variants within this sample encode the same CDR3. The rearrangement uses TRBV19 and TRBJ2-7; 10 nucleotides line up with TRBD2. Unmatched junction bases numbered 5, after V lost 5 bases and J lost 1 base. Germline CDR1 LNHDA, CDR2 SQIVND (reference sequence). This CDR3 has 15 residues. The CDR3 DNA reads TGTGCCAGTAGTGCCTCTAGCGGGGGATCCTACGAGCAGTACTTC. Protein: CASSASSGGSYEQYF.

In this sample, this clone turned up once. The V gene is TRBV12-5, the J gene TRBJ1-1; D is undetermined. The V gene's germline CDR1 is LGHNT and CDR2 FRNRAP. The ends were cut back, 2 bases at V and 0 bases at J, with 4 bases in the middle. This CDR3 comprises 13 residues. The CDR3 nucleotides read TGTGCTAGTGGTTTGAGCTTGAACACTGAAGCTTTCTTT. Translated, it gives CASGLSLNTEAFF.

The chain recombines TRBV7-2 with TRBJ2-3, with D unclear. Germline V gene sequence: CDR1 SGHTA, CDR2 FQGNSA. V was shortened by 2 bases and J by 3 bases, with 9 bases between the two germline ends. This CDR3 is 14 amino acids long. CDR3 sequence reads: CASSLPRSTDTQYF. In DNA form, the CDR3 reads TGTGCCAGCAGCTTACCCCGGAGTACAGATACGCAGTATTTT. Full variable domain (missing parts from reference TRBV7-2 and TRBJ2-3): GAGVSQSPSNKVTEKGKDVELRCDPISGHTALYWYRQSLGQGLEFLIYFQGNSAPDKSGLPSDRFSAERTGGSVSTLTIQRTQQEDSAVYLCASSLPRSTDTQYFGPGTRLTVL.

This clone was seen only a few times. Distinct nucleotide sequences in the sample also encode this CDR3. The chain carries TRBV7-2 and TRBJ2-7; D gene unclear. The CDR3 totals 16 residues. Germline V gene sequence: CDR1 SGHTA, CDR2 FQGNSA. Trimming removed 2 bases at V and 1 base at J, with 15 bases between. As DNA, the CDR3 is TGTGCCAGCAGCTTAAGGCCCCTGGCGGAATCCTACGAGCAGTACTTC. This codes for CASSLRPLAESYEQYF.

The CDR3 sequence: CASSWGGTGYRSYEQYF. The CDR3, as DNA: TGTGCCAGCAGCTGGGGGGGAACTGGATATCGCTCCTACGAGCAGTACTTC. The genes are TRBV5-4 and TRBJ2-7; 7 bases match TRBD2. The CDR3 contains 17 residues. Germline values: CDR1 SGHNT, CDR2 YYREEE (reference sequence). V lost 3 bases and J lost 0; bases outside the gene matches: 12.

This chain uses TRBV14 with TRBJ1-4; D is unresolved. Germline CDR1 is SGHDN and CDR2 is FVKESK. The CDR3 contains 16 residues. V lost 3 bases to trimming and J lost 10 bases, with 21 bases between them. CDR3 sequence: CASSHSGAEGRRKLFF. In DNA, the CDR3 is TGTGCCAGCAGCCACTCCGGAGCGGAGGGTAGGCGAAAACTGTTTTTT.

The rearrangement links TRBV18 to TRBJ2-1; 7 bases agree with TRBD2. Germline V CDR1 and CDR2: KGHSH, LQKENI. The CDR3 runs to 14 residues. The J segment lost 8 bases and the V segment lost 3 bases, leaving 7 bases of the junction unmatched. The chain's CDR3 is CASSPGLVGDEQFF. Here the CDR3 DNA reads TGTGCCAGCTCACCCGGACTAGTGGGGGATGAGCAGTTCTTC.

V usage is TRBV18 and J usage is TRBJ2-5, with D tentatively TRBD1 (6 bases). The J call may not be correct, given that the DNA end is closer to TRBJ2-7. CDR3 length equals 14 residues. Germline V gene sequence: CDR1 KGHSH, CDR2 LQKENI. CDR3 protein: CASSPGQSSYEQYF. CDR3 nucleotide sequence: TGTGCCAGCTCACCAGGACAGTCCTCCTACGAGCAGTACTTC.

The chain uses TRBV4-2 and TRBJ2-5; D gene ambiguous. CDR3 length: 14 amino acids. V dropped 0 bases and J dropped 4 bases, with 9 bases sitting between them. The germline V gene has CDR1 LGHNA and CDR2 YNFKEQ. The CDR3 is CASSQEWSGETQYF. CDR3 DNA: TGTGCCAGCAGCCAAGAGTGGTCCGGAGAGACCCAGTACTTC.

In this sample, this clone turned up a few times. This chain joins TRBV25-1 and TRBJ1-2, with a possible D match to TRBD1 (6 bases). Germline values: CDR1 MGHDK, CDR2 SYGVNS. The CDR3 spans 13 residues. Trimming took 4 bases from V and 4 from J, leaving 10 bases between them. The CDR3 protein is CASSATGSYGYTF. The CDR3 region has the DNA TGTGCCAGCAGTGCGACAGGTAGCTATGGCTACACCTTC.